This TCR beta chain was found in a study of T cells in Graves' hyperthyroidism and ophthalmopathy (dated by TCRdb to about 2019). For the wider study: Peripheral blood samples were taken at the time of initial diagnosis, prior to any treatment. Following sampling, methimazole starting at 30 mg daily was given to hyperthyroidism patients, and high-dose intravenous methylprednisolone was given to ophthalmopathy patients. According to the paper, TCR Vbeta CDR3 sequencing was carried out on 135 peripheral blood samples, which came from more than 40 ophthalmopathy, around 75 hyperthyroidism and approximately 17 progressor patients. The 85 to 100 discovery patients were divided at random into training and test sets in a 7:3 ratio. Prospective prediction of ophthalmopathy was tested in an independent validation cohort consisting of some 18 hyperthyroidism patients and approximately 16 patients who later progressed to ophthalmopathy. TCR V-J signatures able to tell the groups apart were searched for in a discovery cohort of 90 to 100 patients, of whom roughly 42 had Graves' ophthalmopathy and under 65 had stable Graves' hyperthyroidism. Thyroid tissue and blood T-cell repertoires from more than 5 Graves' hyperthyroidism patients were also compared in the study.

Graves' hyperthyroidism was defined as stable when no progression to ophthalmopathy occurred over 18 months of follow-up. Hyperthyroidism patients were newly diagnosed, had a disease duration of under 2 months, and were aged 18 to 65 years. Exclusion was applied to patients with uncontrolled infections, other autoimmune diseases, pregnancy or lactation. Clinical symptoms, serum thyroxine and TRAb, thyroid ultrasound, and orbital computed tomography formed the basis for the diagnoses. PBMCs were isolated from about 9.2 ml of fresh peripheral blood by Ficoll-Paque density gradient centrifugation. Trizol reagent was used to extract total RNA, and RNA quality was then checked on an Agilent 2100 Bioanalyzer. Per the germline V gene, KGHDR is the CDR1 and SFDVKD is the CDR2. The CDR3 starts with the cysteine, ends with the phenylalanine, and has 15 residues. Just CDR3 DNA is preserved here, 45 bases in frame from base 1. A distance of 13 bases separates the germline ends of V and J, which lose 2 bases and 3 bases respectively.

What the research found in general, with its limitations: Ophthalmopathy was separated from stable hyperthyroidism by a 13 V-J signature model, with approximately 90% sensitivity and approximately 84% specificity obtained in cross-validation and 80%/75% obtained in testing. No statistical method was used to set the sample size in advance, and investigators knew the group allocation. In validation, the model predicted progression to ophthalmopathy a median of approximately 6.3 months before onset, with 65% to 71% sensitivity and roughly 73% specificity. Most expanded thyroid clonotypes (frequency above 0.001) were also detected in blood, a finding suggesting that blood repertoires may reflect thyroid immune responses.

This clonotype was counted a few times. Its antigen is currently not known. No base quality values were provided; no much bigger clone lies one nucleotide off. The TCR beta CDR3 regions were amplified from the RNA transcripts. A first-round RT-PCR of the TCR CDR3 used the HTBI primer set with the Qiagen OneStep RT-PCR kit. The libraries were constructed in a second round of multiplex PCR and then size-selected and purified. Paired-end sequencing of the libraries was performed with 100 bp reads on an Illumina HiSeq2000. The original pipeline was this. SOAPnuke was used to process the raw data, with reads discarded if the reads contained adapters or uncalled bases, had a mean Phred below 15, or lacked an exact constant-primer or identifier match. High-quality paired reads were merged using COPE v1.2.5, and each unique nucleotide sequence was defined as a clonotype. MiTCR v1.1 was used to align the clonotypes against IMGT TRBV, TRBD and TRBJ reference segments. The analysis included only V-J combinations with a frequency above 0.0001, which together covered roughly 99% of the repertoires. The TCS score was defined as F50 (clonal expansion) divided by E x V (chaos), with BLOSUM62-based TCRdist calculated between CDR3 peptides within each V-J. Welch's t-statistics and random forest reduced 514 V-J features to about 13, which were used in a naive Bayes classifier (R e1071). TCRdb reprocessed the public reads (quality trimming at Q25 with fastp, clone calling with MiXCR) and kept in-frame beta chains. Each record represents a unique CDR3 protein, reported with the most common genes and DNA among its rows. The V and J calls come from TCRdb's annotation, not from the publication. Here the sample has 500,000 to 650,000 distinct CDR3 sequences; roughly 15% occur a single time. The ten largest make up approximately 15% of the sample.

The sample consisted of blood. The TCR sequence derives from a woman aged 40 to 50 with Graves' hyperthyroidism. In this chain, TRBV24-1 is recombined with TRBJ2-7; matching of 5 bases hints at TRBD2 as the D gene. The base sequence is TGTGCCACCAGTGATTCCCGGGGTGGCATCTACGAGCAGTACTTC. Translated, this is CATSDSRGGIYEQYF.